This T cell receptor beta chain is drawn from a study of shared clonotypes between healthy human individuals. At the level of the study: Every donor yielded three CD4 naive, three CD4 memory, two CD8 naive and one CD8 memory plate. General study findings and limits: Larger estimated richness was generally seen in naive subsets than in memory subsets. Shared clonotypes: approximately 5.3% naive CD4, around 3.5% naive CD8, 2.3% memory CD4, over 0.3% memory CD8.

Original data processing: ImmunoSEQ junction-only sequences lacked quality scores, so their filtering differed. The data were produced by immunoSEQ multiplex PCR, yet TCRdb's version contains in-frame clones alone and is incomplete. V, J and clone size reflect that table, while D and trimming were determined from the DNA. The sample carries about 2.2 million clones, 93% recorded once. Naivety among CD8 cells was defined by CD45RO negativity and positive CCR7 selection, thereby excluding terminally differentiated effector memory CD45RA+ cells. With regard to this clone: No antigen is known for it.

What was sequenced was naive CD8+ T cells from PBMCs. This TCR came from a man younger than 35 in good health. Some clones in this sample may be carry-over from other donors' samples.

For the CDR3, the DNA is TGTGCCAGCAGTTTACGGCAGGGGCCCACAGATACGCAGTATTTT. This codes for CASSLRQGPTDTQYF. The rearrangement links TRBV28 to TRBJ2-3; D possibly corresponds to TRBD1 (6 bases). Germline loops: CDR1 MDHEN, CDR2 SYDVKM. The CDR3 spans 15 residues. The ends were cut back, 2 bases at V and 2 bases at J, with 11 bases in the middle.